This T cell receptor beta chain was sequenced during a study of T cell responses to AZD1222 COVID-19 vaccine. Produced via immunoSEQ multiplex PCR; TCRdb's table is partial and in-frame only. Here the sample spans some 95,000 clones, under 90% being singletons. V shed 5 bases, J shed 0 bases, and the junction held 9 bases outside the gene matches. Germline values: CDR1 SGHRS, CDR2 YFSETQ. CDR3 length: 16 amino acids. This receptor was taken from an adult in good health. Sample: peripheral blood, taken on day 0 of MenACWY control vaccination. The chain couples TRBV5-1 to TRBJ2-7; TRBD2 matches 9 bases. The CDR3 is CASRVGTTSGSYEQYF. CDR3 DNA: TGCGCCAGCAGGGTTGGGACGACTAGCGGCTCCTACGAGCAGTACTTC.